Below, 20 T cell receptor beta chains from the same sample are listed, as sequenced in a study of beta chain features in type 1 diabetes (dated 2018 in TCRdb). Results the study describes overall, beyond this receptor: In all four CD4+ subsets, TCRB CDR3 length was moderately but significantly shorter in type 1 diabetes patients.

These TCRs are of unknown antigen specificity. Library creation used the immunoSEQ multiplex PCR assay. The entire isolated RNA was reverse transcribed using the High Capacity cDNA Reverse Transcription Kit, and thus expressed TCRB transcripts were sequenced. Entries here come from immuneACCESS through TCRdb and include only in-frame sequences with V and J called. Some clones fail to appear in such tables; in the studies checked, an unresolved V gene covers under half of the shortfall, and the cause of the remainder is unknown. The sample contains around 260,000 clones, around 21% of them found a single time. Jointly, the top ten make up more than 0.025% of the sample. The sequenced sample was naive CD4+ T cells from blood. Interpreted using the paper, the cell subset or site label stands for: true naive CD4+ T cells. The source is a woman aged 40 to 49 with type 1 diabetes.

Only a few counts were recorded for this clone. CDR3 protein: CATSSADRGHETQYF. The CDR3 coding sequence is TGTGCCACCAGCAGCGCCGACAGGGGGCACGAGACCCAGTACTTC. The chain couples TRBV15 to TRBJ2-5; 10 nucleotides align to TRBD1. Germline CDR1 and CDR2: LNHNV and YYDKDF (reference sequence). There are 15 residues in the CDR3. Unmatched junction bases numbered 6, after V lost 3 bases and J lost 5 bases.

The V gene is TRBV11-2, the J gene TRBJ2-1, with 14 bases identical to TRBD2. V trimming: 6 bases; J trimming: 8 bases; junction bases outside the gene matches: 9. This CDR3 spans 16 amino acids. CDR1 and CDR2 (germline): SGHAT, FQNNGV. The CDR3 loop reads CASRGAGTSGGDEQFF. The CDR3, as DNA: TGTGCCAGCAGGGGGGCAGGGACTAGCGGGGGAGATGAGCAGTTCTTC.

This clone turned up a few times. The genes are TRBV5-1 and TRBJ2-3, with D perhaps matching TRBD2 (5 bases). There are 13 residues in the CDR3. Germline V CDR1 and CDR2: SGHRS, YFSETQ. The V end lost 4 bases, the J end lost 6 bases, and 12 bases lay between the germline ends. CDR3 nucleotide sequence: TGCGCCAGCAGCGCGGCGGAGCGGGATACGCAGTATTTT. This translates into CASSAAERDTQYF.

The table lists this clone with a few counts. The CDR3 nucleotides are TGTGCCTGGAGCAAGACTAGCGGGCAAGAGACCCAGTACTTC. This sequence encodes CAWSKTSGQETQYF. The chain uses TRBV30 and TRBJ2-5, with 10 bases fitting TRBD2. Germline V lookup: CDR1 GTSNPN, CDR2 SVGIG (reference sequence). After removal of 3 bases from V and 2 bases from J, the junction contained 3 bases not matched to a gene. The CDR3 has 14 residues.

Notes on this clone: A junction end diverges from the germline sequence, so it may reflect a read error. The chain links TRBV6-6 to TRBJ1-2, with no clear D. The CDR3 is made up of 11 amino acids. Germline V gene data show CDR1 as MNHNY and CDR2 as SVGAGI (reference sequence). In nucleotides, the CDR3 is TGTGCCAGCAGCAAGGAGGACCGATCCCTCTTC. It encodes CASSKEDRSLF.

This clone was detected a few times. The rearrangement joins TRBV28 to TRBJ2-7; D gene uncertain. The CDR3 covers 12 residues. V lost 3 bases, J lost 7 bases, and 10 bases lay in between. Germline assignment: CDR1 MDHEN and CDR2 SYDVKM. The DNA of the CDR3 is TGTGCCAGCAGTTTCCCTCTCGGGGAGCAGTACTTC. It specifies CASSFPLGEQYF.

This chain uses TRBV30 with TRBJ1-1; D unclear. V gave up 0 bases and J gave up 2 bases, with 7 bases separating them. CDR1 and CDR2 (germline): GTSNPN, SVGIG (reference sequence). The CDR3 runs 13 residues. The CDR3 loop is CAWSVEINTEAFF. CDR3 bases: TGTGCCTGGAGTGTCGAGATTAACACTGAAGCTTTCTTT. The entire variable domain, with the rest obtained from reference TRBV30 and TRBJ1-1, is as follows: SQTIHQWPATLVQPVGSPLSLECTVEGTSNPNLYWYRQAAGRGLQLLFYSVGIGQISSEVPQNLSASRPQDRQFILSSKKLLLSDSGFYLCAWSVEINTEAFFGQGTRLTVV.

The V and J genes are TRBV19 and TRBJ2-2; 10 bases agree with TRBD2. Per germline, CDR1 LNHDA and CDR2 SQIVND (reference sequence). The junction had 11 bases not matched to a gene; V was cut back by 5 bases and J by 2 bases. The CDR3 runs 18 residues. This CDR3 reads CASSAGGLAGDNTGELFF. The CDR3 DNA follows: TGTGCCAGTAGTGCCGGTGGGCTAGCGGGAGATAACACCGGGGAGCTGTTTTTT.

This clone was picked up a small number of times. This chain uses TRBV5-4 with TRBJ2-5, with 9 bases identical to TRBD1. J was trimmed by 5 bases and V by 2 bases; bases with no gene match: 4. Germline V gives CDR1 SGHNT, CDR2 YYREEE (reference sequence). The CDR3 runs 14 residues. The DNA of the CDR3 is TGTGCCAGCAGCTTTTGGACAGGGGCCGAGACCCAGTACTTC. It is translated as CASSFWTGAETQYF.

The V and J genes are TRBV4-3 and TRBJ2-7; D gene ambiguous. The CDR3 loop spans 14 amino acids. Germline values: CDR1 LGHNA, CDR2 YSLEER. V gave up 0 bases and J gave up 0 bases, with 6 bases separating them. The CDR3 here is CASSQENFSYEQYF. CDR3 sequence (DNA): TGCGCCAGCAGCCAAGAAAACTTCTCCTACGAGCAGTACTTC.

The sample holds a few counts of this clone. This chain uses TRBV20-1 with TRBJ2-7, with TRBD2 matching over 8 bases. J gave up 7 bases and V 8 bases, and 7 bases lay outside the gene matches. The CDR3 contains 11 residues. Germline-derived CDR1 and CDR2 are DFQATT and SNEGSKA (reference sequence). The CDR3 spells CSLEREREQYF. The CDR3 DNA reads TGCAGTCTTGAGCGGGAGAGGGAGCAGTACTTC.

The rearrangement joins TRBV6-5 to TRBJ2-7, with 7 bases that match TRBD1. The CDR3 runs 15 residues. Germline assignment: CDR1 MNHEY and CDR2 SVGAGI. Losses at the gene ends were 7 bases for V and 5 bases for J; bases not matched to a gene: 14. The CDR3 is CASTNGEGASHEQYF. In nucleotides, the CDR3 is TGTGCCAGCACCAACGGAGAGGGGGCCAGCCACGAGCAGTACTTC.

The rearrangement joins TRBV5-6 to TRBJ2-3; 9 nucleotides agree with TRBD1. CDR3 length: 15 residues. V shed 3 bases and J 2 bases; nucleotides not matched to a gene: 4. CDR1 and CDR2 (germline): SGHDT, YYEEEE. CDR3 protein: CASSSTGGFTDTQYF. CDR3 sequence (DNA): TGTGCCAGCAGCTCTACAGGGGGCTTCACAGATACGCAGTATTTT.

The V call is TRBV28, the J call TRBJ2-5; 7 nucleotides line up with TRBD2. Germline CDR1 MDHEN, CDR2 SYDVKM. The CDR3 sequence is 15 residues long. Unmatched junction bases numbered 4, after V lost 3 bases and J lost 0 bases. The DNA of the CDR3 is TGTGCCAGCAGTTTTGGAGGGAGGGACCAAGAGACCCAGTACTTC. Its translation: CASSFGGRDQETQYF.

This clone was found a few times. The gene calls are TRBV7-2 and TRBJ2-7; the D is unclear. Germline V gene lookup returns CDR1 SGHTA and CDR2 FQGNSA. The V end lost 2 bases, the J end lost 2 bases, and 13 bases lay between the germline ends. CDR3 length: 15 residues. This CDR3 reads CASSLLPVEAYEQYF. In DNA form, the CDR3 reads TGTGCCAGCAGCTTACTCCCTGTTGAGGCCTACGAGCAGTACTTC.

The chain joins TRBV19 to TRBJ2-5; D gene ambiguous. V was clipped by 1 base and J by 3 bases, with 9 bases between them. Germline V lookup: CDR1 LNHDA, CDR2 SQIVND (reference sequence). CDR3 length: 14 residues. The CDR3 is CASSIARREETQYF. The CDR3 region has the DNA TGTGCCAGTAGTATAGCCCGACGGGAAGAGACCCAGTACTTC.

The chain joins TRBV6-5 to TRBJ1-1; D gene ambiguous. Germline assignment: CDR1 MNHEY and CDR2 SVGAGI. The CDR3 is made up of 13 amino acids. The V end was cut by 9 bases, the J end by 0 bases, with 11 bases between. In DNA form, the CDR3 reads TGTGCCAGTCTGGGCCTCATGAACACTGAAGCTTTCTTT. This translates into CASLGLMNTEAFF.

The rearrangement joins TRBV28 to TRBJ1-2; tentatively, D is TRBD1 (6 bases). The CDR3 consists of 12 residues. With 6 bases removed from V and 8 bases from J, the gap between germline ends came to 13 bases. In germline, CDR1 is MDHEN, CDR2 SYDVKM. The CDR3: CASSPQGRGYTF. CDR3 coding DNA: TGTGCCAGCAGCCCACAGGGACGAGGCTACACCTTC.

This clone has only one observation. This chain's CDR3 is CASRQSPGGNSPLHF. The CDR3 nucleotides are TGCGCCAGCAGACAATCCCCAGGGGGAAATTCACCCCTCCACTTT. The J gene is TRBJ1-6, the V gene TRBV4-3, with TRBD1 identical over 7 bases. The CDR3 consists of 15 residues. Germline CDR1 is LGHNA and CDR2 is YSLEER. Trimming removed 6 bases from V and 7 bases from J; junction bases left unmatched: 9.

This clone turned up a few times. The chain joins TRBV30 to TRBJ2-3; no reliable D call. Trimming shortened V by 2 bases and J by 2 bases, and 8 bases separated the two germline ends. From germline, CDR1 is GTSNPN and CDR2 SVGIG (reference sequence). There are 13 residues in the CDR3. The CDR3 loop is CAWSHYFTDTQYF. The CDR3, as DNA: TGTGCCTGGAGTCATTACTTCACAGATACGCAGTATTTT. The full variable domain, its missing parts supplied by reference TRBV30 and TRBJ2-3, is SQTIHQWPATLVQPVGSPLSLECTVEGTSNPNLYWYRQAAGRGLQLLFYSVGIGQISSEVPQNLSASRPQDRQFILSSKKLLLSDSGFYLCAWSHYFTDTQYFGPGTRLTVL.